One and the same sample provided the 19 T cell receptor beta chains below, sequenced in a study of shared clonotypes between healthy human individuals (dated by TCRdb to about 2020). The library was built by means of the immunoSEQ multiplex PCR assay. Imported from immuneACCESS, the table was reduced by TCRdb to in-frame sequences with V and J called. These copies leave out some clones; in studies compared against another copy, an unresolved V gene accounts for under half, and the cause of the remainder is not known. Present in this sample are over 2 million clones, 85% to 95% of which were seen just once. The top ten constitute 0.37% of the sample. Sequencing used naive CD4+ T cells from PBMCs. The intended sense of this specimen's cell subset or site label: CD45RA+ positively selected. The receptors here all came from a man aged 18 to 35 in good health. Some clones in this sample may be carry-over from other donors' samples.

V usage is TRBV9 and J usage is TRBJ2-1; the D gene is possibly TRBD2 (6 bases). V gave up 4 bases and J gave up 5 bases, with 19 bases separating them. Per the germline V gene, CDR1 is SGDLS and CDR2 is YYNGEE. The CDR3 sequence is 16 residues long. The CDR3 spells CASSPRGGVADNEQFF. For the CDR3, the DNA is TGTGCCAGCAGCCCGCGGGGTGGGGTAGCGGACAATGAGCAGTTCTTC.

The chain is built from TRBV27 and TRBJ1-2; 8 bases align to TRBD1. Trimming cost V 5 bases and J 4 bases; bases outside gene matches: 9. Germline assignment: CDR1 MNHEY and CDR2 SMNVEV (reference sequence). The CDR3 is made up of 15 amino acids. DNA for the CDR3: TGTGCCAGCAGTCCGCCCGGACAGGGCTTCTATGGCTACACCTTC. It encodes CASSPPGQGFYGYTF.

The chain combines TRBV18 with TRBJ2-3, with 9 positions matching TRBD1. V trimming: 2 bases; J trimming: 1 base; junction bases outside the gene matches: 13. CDR1 is KGHSH, CDR2 LQKENI, per germline. The CDR3 is made up of 19 amino acids. CDR3 region: CASSPGLPGTGFGTDTQYF. The CDR3, as DNA: TGTGCCAGCTCACCAGGTCTTCCCGGGACAGGGTTTGGCACAGATACGCAGTATTTT.

The chain carries TRBV19 and TRBJ1-1; weak D call: TRBD1 (6 bases). CDR3 length equals 15 residues. From germline, CDR1 is LNHDA and CDR2 SQIVND (reference sequence). Trimming shortened V by 4 bases and J by 0 bases, and 12 bases separated the two germline ends. DNA for the CDR3: TGTGCCAGTAGTACCGGACAGACAATGAACACTGAAGCTTTCTTT. Protein sequence: CASSTGQTMNTEAFF.

Concerning this clone itself: The sample carries other DNA sequences with the same CDR3. The V gene is TRBV5-4, the J gene TRBJ2-1; no firm D call. This CDR3 is built from 13 residues. The ends were cut back, 0 bases at V and 5 bases at J, with 6 bases in the middle. Germline V gene data show CDR1 as SGHNT and CDR2 as YYREEE (reference sequence). CDR3 coding DNA: TGTGCCAGCAGCTTGGTACGGGACAATGAGCAGTTCTTC. The encoded protein is CASSLVRDNEQFF.

Notes on this clone: One end of the junction is discordant with germline, which a read error may explain. This chain links TRBV7-9 with TRBJ1-2; a possible D gene is TRBD1 (5 bases). The CDR3 runs 11 residues. The germline gives CDR1 SEHNR, CDR2 FQNEAQ (reference sequence). CDR3 amino acids: CASSGGDAGIF. CDR3 bases: TGTGCCAGCAGCGGGGGGGACGCCGGTATCTTC.

Worth noting for this clone: The sample has other DNA sequences that encode this CDR3 too. The rearrangement uses TRBV11-3 and TRBJ2-3; possible D gene TRBD1, 5 bases. Trimming removed 1 base at V and 5 bases at J, with 10 bases between. There are 14 residues in the CDR3. The germline V gene encodes CDR1 SGHNT and CDR2 YENEEA. The CDR3 loop is CASSLGQGVDTQYF. In DNA, the CDR3 is TGTGCCAGCAGCTTAGGACAAGGGGTAGATACGCAGTATTTT.

This sequence joins TRBV7-2 and TRBJ1-4; D is unclear. V was cut by 1 base and J by 4 bases, with 7 bases left in between. CDR3 length: 14 residues. Germline-derived CDR1 and CDR2 are SGHTA and FQGNSA. The CDR3 loop is CASSLEGNNEKLFF. CDR3 DNA: TGTGCCAGCAGCTTAGAAGGGAATAATGAAAAACTGTTTTTT.

V gene TRBV7-9 combines with J gene TRBJ2-7, with 9 bases lining up with TRBD2. V lost 0 bases to trimming and J lost 6 bases; unmatched junction nucleotides: 6. The CDR3 spans 15 residues. Looked up from germline, CDR1 is SEHNR and CDR2 is FQNEAQ (reference sequence). Here the CDR3 reads CASSLALAGTREQYF. CDR3 sequence (DNA): TGTGCCAGCAGCTTAGCTCTAGCGGGAACCCGCGAGCAGTACTTC.

This chain joins TRBV18 and TRBJ2-6, with D unresolved. Germline lookup yields CDR1 KGHSH and CDR2 LQKENI. Deletions cut 0 bases from V and 3 bases from J, with 12 bases between. The length of the CDR3 is 17 residues. This chain's CDR3 is CASSPPLGLGGANVLTF. The CDR3 DNA is TGTGCCAGCTCACCACCGCTAGGGTTGGGTGGGGCCAACGTCCTGACTTTC.

This clone was seen a few times. The chain joins TRBV30 to TRBJ2-1, with D unresolved. The CDR3 length is 13 residues. V shed 1 base and J shed 9 bases, with 13 bases lying between them. Germline CDR1 and CDR2: GTSNPN and SVGIG (reference sequence). The CDR3 spells CAWSALSAGEQFF. DNA of the CDR3: TGTGCCTGGAGTGCTCTTTCCGCAGGTGAGCAGTTCTTC. Drawing the rest from reference TRBV30 and TRBJ2-1, the complete variable domain is SQTIHQWPATLVQPVGSPLSLECTVEGTSNPNLYWYRQAAGRGLQLLFYSVGIGQISSEVPQNLSASRPQDRQFILSSKKLLLSDSGFYLCAWSALSAGEQFFGPGTRLTVL.

The CDR3 coding sequence is TGTGCCAGCAGCTTAGAGCCCCTGAACACCGGGGAGCTGTTTTTT. Translation: CASSLEPLNTGELFF. The chain employs TRBV7-2 and TRBJ2-2; D call uncertain. V was trimmed by 1 base and J by 1 base, leaving 7 bases between them. The germline gives CDR1 SGHTA, CDR2 FQGNSA. This CDR3 region has 15 residues.

The chain employs TRBV11-1 and TRBJ1-2; 8 bases agree with TRBD1. The length of the CDR3 is 14 residues. In germline, CDR1 is SGHAT, CDR2 FQDESV (reference sequence). The V segment lost 5 bases and the J segment 4 bases; nucleotides outside the gene matches: 6. The CDR3 nucleotides are TGTGCCAGCAGCACCCGGACAGGGCCCTATGGCTACACCTTC. Translation gives CASSTRTGPYGYTF.

The V call is TRBV18, the J call TRBJ1-2; no clear D gene. The CDR3 length is 19 residues. With 2 bases removed from V and 4 bases from J, the gap between germline ends came to 26 bases. The germline gives CDR1 KGHSH, CDR2 LQKENI. The DNA of the CDR3 is TGTGCCAGCTCACCAGGATTGGTTGGCACAGTTCTTCTGGGCTATGGCTACACCTTC. Encoded protein: CASSPGLVGTVLLGYGYTF.

This chain connects TRBV28 to TRBJ2-7; 7 bases align to TRBD2. The CDR3 totals 16 residues. Germline V gene data show CDR1 as MDHEN and CDR2 as SYDVKM. Losses at the gene ends were 6 bases for V and 2 bases for J; bases not matched to a gene: 13. The CDR3 reads CASSAAASGRTYEQYF. CDR3 nucleotide sequence: TGTGCCAGCAGCGCCGCCGCTAGCGGAAGAACCTACGAGCAGTACTTC.

This chain uses TRBV7-9 with TRBJ2-6; D not certain. V lost 3 bases and J 0 bases, leaving 9 bases between the germline ends. The CDR3 has 16 amino acids. Looked up from germline, CDR1 is SEHNR and CDR2 is FQNEAQ (reference sequence). CDR3 loop: CASSFSRYSGANVLTF. In DNA, the CDR3 is TGTGCCAGCAGCTTTAGCCGTTACTCTGGGGCCAACGTCCTGACTTTC.

The chain joins TRBV6-1 to TRBJ2-1, with D possibly called TRBD1 or TRBD2 (5 bases each). Trimming shortened V by 6 bases and J by 2 bases, and 14 bases separated the two germline ends. CDR1 and CDR2 (germline): MNHNS, SASEGT. The CDR3 runs 15 residues. CDR3 residues: CASRWGSTTYNEQFF. The CDR3 DNA reads as TGTGCCAGCAGGTGGGGGTCCACCACCTACAATGAGCAGTTCTTC.

This clone was counted a few times. J is TRBJ1-1 and V is TRBV9; possibly TRBD1 for D (5 bases). CDR3 length: 15 residues. Germline V gene data show CDR1 as SGDLS and CDR2 as YYNGEE. With 1 base removed from V and 2 bases from J, the gap between germline ends came to 12 bases. The CDR3 reads CASSVRGAINTEAFF. The CDR3 DNA is TGTGCCAGCAGCGTACGAGGGGCCATAAACACTGAAGCTTTCTTT.

The gene calls are TRBV19 and TRBJ1-1; 11 nucleotides align to TRBD1. Germline lookup yields CDR1 LNHDA and CDR2 SQIVND (reference sequence). CDR3 length: 15 residues. The junction had 8 bases not matched to a gene; V was cut back by 5 bases and J by 6 bases. This CDR3 is CASSLYRTGGSEAFF. The CDR3 region has the DNA TGTGCCAGTAGTTTATATCGGACAGGGGGCTCTGAAGCTTTCTTT.